The next 26 T cell receptor beta chains were all read from a single sample in a study of T cell repertoires in cytomegalovirus infection. Each CDR3 protein is one row after TCRdb ran MiXCR on the reads. The sample records about 770,000 distinct CDR3 sequences, 25% to 30% being singletons. The antigens of these receptors remain unknown. Sequencing used cultured CD8+ T cells from PBMCs, obtained from culture after CMV antigen stimulation. All receptors derive from a human donor in good health (CMV status not recorded). Some clones in this sample may be carry-over from other donors' samples.

This clonotype was seen only a few times. V gene TRBV20-1 combines with J gene TRBJ2-1; the match to TRBD1 covers 9 bases. The CDR3 has 16 amino acids. The ends lost 7 bases at V and 0 bases at J; junction bases unmatched: 10. CDR1 is DFQATT, CDR2 SNEGSKA, per germline (reference sequence). The CDR3 DNA follows: TGCAGTGTTTCGACCCGGACAGGGGTCTCCTACAATGAGCAGTTCTTC. Its protein is CSVSTRTGVSYNEQFF.

The CDR3 region has the DNA TGTGCCAGCCGCACTCGAGGGACAGGGGAAAATTCACCCCTCCACTTT. It yields the protein CASRTRGTGENSPLHF. The chain recombines TRBV7-9 with TRBJ1-6, with 10 bases lining up with TRBD1. Germline CDR1 is SEHNR and CDR2 is FQNEAQ (reference sequence). The trim removed 8 bases at V and 7 bases at J, leaving 11 bases unmatched. The CDR3 is 16 residues long.

The rearrangement joins TRBV6-1 to TRBJ1-2; D ambiguous. This CDR3 is built from 15 residues. The ends were cut back, 3 bases at V and 0 bases at J, with 11 bases in the middle. The germline V gene has CDR1 MNHNS and CDR2 SASEGT. The CDR3 loop reads CASSEWRLTNYGYTF. The DNA for the CDR3 is TGTGCCAGCAGTGAGTGGCGATTGACTAACTATGGCTACACCTTC.

The rearrangement links TRBV4-2 to TRBJ1-1; D remains ambiguous. Trimming pared 3 bases from V and 0 bases from J, leaving 17 bases between. CDR1 is LGHNA and CDR2 is YNFKEQ in the germline V gene. This CDR3 contains 17 residues. The DNA for the CDR3 is TGTGCCAGCAGCCACCCCTCTGAGGTTGGTATGAACACTGAAGCTTTCTTT. Translation: CASSHPSEVGMNTEAFF.

This clonotype was detected many times. CDR3 loop: CASSLPNYGYTF. The CDR3 nucleotides are TGTGCCAGCAGTTTGCCCAACTATGGCTACACCTTC. The chain uses TRBV7-9 and TRBJ1-2; D is unclear. Trimming removed 6 bases at V and 2 bases at J, with 7 bases between. There are 12 residues in the CDR3. Germline V CDR1 and CDR2: SEHNR, FQNEAQ (reference sequence).

This chain joins TRBV4-1 and TRBJ1-1; 8 nucleotides align to TRBD1. The germline CDR1 and CDR2 sequences are MGHRA and YSYEKL. The CDR3 is 12 amino acids. Germline trimming cut 5 bases from V and 8 bases from J; bases unmatched to any gene: 4. CDR3 protein: CASSTRTGEAFF. The CDR3 coding sequence is TGCGCCAGCAGCACCCGGACAGGGGAAGCTTTCTTT.

Note on this clonotype: A read error is possible here, since a much larger clone lies one base away. V usage is TRBV7-2 and J usage is TRBJ2-3; 8 bases fit TRBD2. Germline CDR1 is SGHTA and CDR2 is FQGNSA. The CDR3 has 16 residues. The chain's CDR3 is CASSPGVAGFTDSQYF. The DNA of the CDR3 is TGTGCCAGCAGCCCCGGGGTAGCGGGGTTCACAGATTCGCAGTATTTT.

The V gene is TRBV5-1, the J gene TRBJ2-3; D might be TRBD1 (6 bases). The germline V and J ends were trimmed by 1 base and 4 bases, with 13 bases remaining between them. This CDR3 has 15 residues. Germline CDR1 SGHRS, CDR2 YFSETQ. In DNA, the CDR3 is TGCGCCAGCAGCTTGACAGGGTTCGCGGCAGATACGCAGTATTTT. Protein: CASSLTGFAADTQYF.

About this clonotype: This may be a read error, as it is one base from a much larger clone. The chain recombines TRBV5-6 with TRBJ1-6; perhaps TRBD1 as D (5 bases). The CDR3 spans 16 residues. CDR1 and CDR2 from the germline V gene are SGHDT and YYEEEE. DNA for the CDR3: TGTGCCAGCAGCCCGCCCGGGGCGGGAGGTAATTTACCCCTCCACTTT. Translating gives CASSPPGAGGNLPLHF.

Many counts were recorded for this clonotype. The chain combines TRBV2 with TRBJ1-6; D not resolved. CDR1 and CDR2 from the germline V gene are SNHLY and FYNNEI. The V gene lost 4 bases and the J gene lost 6 bases, with 10 bases spanning the gap. There are 14 residues in the CDR3. CDR3 in amino acids: CASSVGSFNSPLHF. The CDR3 DNA reads as TGTGCCAGCAGTGTAGGGAGCTTTAATTCACCCCTCCACTTT.

This clonotype has only a few counts. The gene calls are TRBV14 and TRBJ2-3; no firm D call. The CDR3 totals 15 residues. The V and J ends lost 0 bases and 1 base respectively, with 8 bases between them. Germline assignment: CDR1 SGHDN and CDR2 FVKESK. The CDR3 region is CASSQDALRTDTQYF. The CDR3 nucleotides are TGTGCCAGCAGCCAAGACGCTCTACGCACAGATACGCAGTATTTT.

The V call is TRBV20-1, the J call TRBJ2-7; TRBD1 matches 9 bases. Germline-derived CDR1 and CDR2 are DFQATT and SNEGSKA (reference sequence). Trimming removed 6 bases from V and 3 bases from J; junction bases left unmatched: 3. The CDR3 is made up of 12 amino acids. CDR3 sequence: CSAWDRVYEQYV. The CDR3 region has the DNA TGCAGTGCGTGGGACAGGGTCTACGAGCAGTACGTC.

This clonotype was counted between two and nine times. J is TRBJ2-7 and V is TRBV6-2 or TRBV6-3; no clear D. Trimming took 0 bases from V and 0 from J, leaving 12 bases between them. In germline, CDR1 is MNHEY, CDR2 SVGEGT. CDR3 size: 16 residues. The CDR3 DNA is TGTGCCAGCAGTTACTCTAGTTCGGAACTCTCCTACGAGCAGTACGTC. Encoded protein: CASSYSSSELSYEQYV.

The V gene is TRBV28, the J gene TRBJ2-7; 13 bases match TRBD2. Germline V gives CDR1 MDHEN, CDR2 SYDVKM. The CDR3 contains 18 residues. Trimming took 5 bases from V and 2 from J; bases not matched to a gene: 12. The CDR3 reads CASSPVTSGGAIAYEQYV. As DNA, the CDR3 is TGTGCCAGCAGTCCTGTCACTAGCGGGGGGGCCATAGCCTACGAGCAGTACGTC.

This clonotype came up a few times. The chain combines TRBV6-2 or TRBV6-3 with TRBJ1-1; D ambiguous. The length of the CDR3 is 16 residues. Germline V gene sequence: CDR1 MNHEY, CDR2 SVGEGT. Trimming pared 0 bases from V and 3 bases from J, leaving 14 bases between. The chain's CDR3 is CASSYSIGTTDTEAFF. The CDR3 coding sequence is TGTGCCAGCAGTTACTCCATTGGTACGACCGACACTGAAGCTTTCTTT.

The chain links TRBV3-1 to TRBJ2-1; 7 bases map to TRBD2. Germline V lookup: CDR1 LGHDT, CDR2 YNNKEL (reference sequence). V gave up 3 bases and J gave up 3 bases; unmatched junction bases: 11. This CDR3 comprises 17 residues. The DNA for the CDR3 is TGTGCCAGCAGCCATGTCGGGGCGGGGGATTACTACAATGAGCAGTTCTTC. This translates into CASSHVGAGDYYNEQFF.

At least ten counts were recorded for this clonotype. The chain employs TRBV7-6 and TRBJ2-3; the D gene is possibly TRBD2 (6 bases). Trimming cost V 1 base and J 0 bases, with 11 bases left between them. From germline, CDR1 is SGHVS and CDR2 FNYEAQ. There are 16 residues in the CDR3. DNA of the CDR3: TGTGCCAGCAGCTTAGTAGCGGAATCTAGCACAGATACGCAGTATTTT. It translates to CASSLVAESSTDTQYF.

The V and J genes are TRBV19 and TRBJ2-2; tentative D call: TRBD1 (6 bases). The CDR3 covers 12 residues. Looked up from germline, CDR1 is LNHDA and CDR2 is SQIVND (reference sequence). With 10 bases removed from V and 7 bases from J, the gap between germline ends came to 13 bases. The CDR3 region is CATSQGIGELFF. CDR3 in DNA: TGTGCCACCTCACAGGGAATCGGGGAGCTGTTTTTT.

The V gene is TRBV27, the J gene TRBJ2-1, with D uncertain. The ends were cut back, 4 bases at V and 1 base at J, with 14 bases in the middle. Per the germline V gene, CDR1 is MNHEY and CDR2 is SMNVEV (reference sequence). This CDR3 region has 16 residues. The DNA for the CDR3 is TGTGCCAGCAGTTCCTCAGGTTTAAGATCCTACAATGAGCAGTTCTTC. This encodes CASSSSGLRSYNEQFF.

This clonotype was seen only a few times. The gene calls are TRBV7-2 and TRBJ2-7; D call uncertain. The germline CDR1 and CDR2 sequences are SGHTA and FQGNSA. The CDR3 extends over 9 amino acids. With 6 bases removed from V and 11 bases from J, the gap between germline ends came to 8 bases. CDR3 sequence reads: CASSPVEYF. CDR3 nucleotides: TGTGCCAGCAGTCCCGTTGAGTACTTC.

The CDR3 sequence is CASSMEGMNTEAFF. CDR3 nucleotide sequence: TGTGCCAGTAGTATGGAGGGCATGAACACTGAAGCTTTCTTT. V gene TRBV19 combines with J gene TRBJ1-1, with D unclear. The CDR3 runs 14 residues. CDR1 is LNHDA and CDR2 is SQIVND in the germline V gene (reference sequence). Trimming left V 3 bases short and J 0 bases short, with 8 bases between.

This clonotype showed up just a few times. This chain uses TRBV27 with TRBJ2-3; D possibly corresponds to TRBD1 (5 bases). The CDR3 is 13 amino acids. The V gene lost 0 bases and the J gene lost 4 bases, with 5 bases spanning the gap. The germline CDR1 and CDR2 sequences are MNHEY and SMNVEV (reference sequence). For the CDR3, the DNA is TGTGCCAGCAGTTTATCCAGGGCAGATACGCAGTATTTT. This translates into CASSLSRADTQYF.

The CDR3 here is CATSDLHRPEAFF. CDR3 DNA: TGTGCCACCAGTGATTTGCACAGACCTGAAGCTTTCTTT. This chain uses TRBV24-1 with TRBJ1-1, with D unresolved. The V end was cut by 0 bases, the J end by 6 bases, with 7 bases between. This CDR3 spans 13 amino acids. CDR1 KGHDR and CDR2 SFDVKD come from the germline V gene.

This clonotype was observed a single time. The chain links TRBV7-9 to TRBJ2-7, with D tentatively TRBD1 (6 bases). The length of the CDR3 is 15 residues. The germline V and J ends were trimmed by 5 bases and 0 bases, with 14 bases remaining between them. Per germline, CDR1 SEHNR and CDR2 FQNEAQ (reference sequence). CDR3 in amino acids: CASSAPRDISYEQYF. The CDR3 DNA reads as TGTGCCAGCAGCGCCCCCCGGGACATCTCCTACGAGCAGTACTTC. The whole variable domain, filled in from reference TRBV7-9 and TRBJ2-7, reads DTGVSQNPRHKITKRGQNVTFRCDPISEHNRLYWYRQTLGQGPEFLTYFQNEAQLEKSRLLSDRFSAERPKGSFSTLEIQRTEQGDSAMYLCASSAPRDISYEQYFGPGTRLTVT.

This clonotype was observed a handful of times. The chain couples TRBV12-3 or TRBV12-4 to TRBJ1-2, with TRBD1 identical over 12 bases. The V and J ends lost 2 bases and 1 base, in that order; junction bases with no gene match: 8. The CDR3 loop spans 18 amino acids. CDR3 nucleotides: TGTGCCAGCAGTTTACCTATCCGGGACAGGGGGCTTAACTATGGCTACACCTTC. This encodes CASSLPIRDRGLNYGYTF.

This clonotype was seen more than once but under ten times. This chain links TRBV12-5 with TRBJ2-7; D possibly matches TRBD1 or TRBD2 (5 bases each). The CDR3 spans 14 residues. Trimming pared 4 bases from V and 2 bases from J, leaving 12 bases between. Germline assignment: CDR1 LGHNT and CDR2 FRNRAP. CDR3 amino acids: CASGSSGTAYEQYF. The CDR3 bases are TGTGCTAGTGGTTCATCCGGGACGGCCTACGAGCAGTACTTC.